The 15 T cell receptor beta chains presented below share a single source sample, sequenced in a study of early T cells in non-severe SARS-CoV-2 infection. MiXCR was run by TCRdb on the 5' RACE reads, yielding one entry per CDR3 protein. The profile covers about 69,000 distinct CDR3 sequences, with roughly 4.5% appearing a single time and around 3.4% taken by the ten largest. The sample in question was whole blood, obtained at baseline. The receptors here all came from an adult who was a healthcare worker with PCR-confirmed SARS-CoV-2 infection or an uninfected control (not recorded which). The donor label of this sample is uncertain.

The rearrangement joins TRBV29-1 to TRBJ2-7; 13 positions match TRBD2. The CDR3 sequence is 13 residues long. With V trimmed by 6 bases and J by 6 bases, 5 bases remained unmatched. Germline assignment: CDR1 SQVTM and CDR2 ANQGSEA. The CDR3 coding sequence is TGCAGCGTGGGGACTAGCGGGGCGACCGAGCAGTACTTC. It codes for CSVGTSGATEQYF.

The chain joins TRBV4-3 to TRBJ1-6; D is perhaps TRBD1 (5 bases). The V end was cut by 4 bases, the J end by 8 bases, with 15 bases between. Germline lookup yields CDR1 LGHNA and CDR2 YSLEER. CDR3 length equals 15 residues. The CDR3 spells CASSPTTAVYSPLHF. In DNA, the CDR3 is TGCGCCAGCAGCCCGACGACAGCGGTATATTCACCCCTCCACTTT.

The chain uses TRBV21-1 and TRBJ1-5. TRBV21-1 is a pseudogene locus. CDR3 length equals 14 residues. The CDR3 sequence is CASSITGCGKPQHF. The CDR3 DNA follows: TGTGCCAGCAGCATAACGGGCTGTGGCAAGCCCCAGCATTTT.

This clonotype was recorded a few times. The V call is TRBV6-4, the J call TRBJ2-1; 8 positions agree with TRBD1. The trim removed 6 bases at V and 4 bases at J, leaving 5 bases unmatched. This CDR3 comprises 14 residues. Germline V lookup: CDR1 MRHNA, CDR2 SNTAGT. DNA of the CDR3: TGTGCCAGCAGCCCGGACAGGGTATACAATGAGCAGTTCTTC. It translates to CASSPDRVYNEQFF.

The CDR3 loop reads CSVGQGYYGYTF. In DNA form, the CDR3 reads TGCAGCGTGGGACAGGGGTACTATGGCTACACCTTC. The chain has TRBV29-1 and TRBJ1-2, with TRBD1 matching 10 bases. This CDR3 contains 12 residues. The germline V gene encodes CDR1 SQVTM and CDR2 ANQGSEA. V was clipped by 6 bases and J by 3 bases; unmatched bases: 1.

At least ten counts were recorded for this clonotype. J is TRBJ2-6 and V is TRBV5-6; no definite D call. The V gene lost 4 bases and the J gene lost 4 bases, with 9 bases spanning the gap. The CDR3 is 14 residues long. Per the germline V gene, CDR1 is SGHDT and CDR2 is YYEEEE. The CDR3 DNA reads TGTGCCAGCAGCGGCAGCCCCGGGGCCAACGTCCTGACTTTC. Its protein product is CASSGSPGANVLTF.

This clonotype was counted at least ten times. J is TRBJ1-5 and V is TRBV5-1; D gene unclear. The V end lost 4 bases, the J end lost 4 bases, and 12 bases lay between the germline ends. Germline values: CDR1 SGHRS, CDR2 YFSETQ. The CDR3 contains 14 residues. CDR3 region: CASSTGSLNQPQHF. CDR3 coding DNA: TGCGCCAGCAGCACCGGGTCCCTAAATCAGCCCCAGCATTTT.

This clonotype was detected many times. The rearrangement links TRBV7-6 to TRBJ2-1; D gene unclear. CDR3 length: 17 residues. Germline values: CDR1 SGHVS, CDR2 FNYEAQ. V was cut by 2 bases and J by 12 bases, with 26 bases left in between. CDR3 residues: CASSLSATLAGFSVQFF. The CDR3 bases are TGTGCCAGCAGCTTATCGGCAACATTAGCCGGGTTTTCGGTGCAGTTCTTC.

The genes are TRBV20-1 and TRBJ2-3; either TRBD1 or TRBD2 may fit D (6 bases each). Germline CDR1 DFQATT, CDR2 SNEGSKA (reference sequence). The V end was cut by 8 bases, the J end by 2 bases, with 23 bases between. This CDR3 is built from 16 residues. The CDR3 loop reads CSPSRSVGGVTDTQYF. The CDR3 bases are TGCAGTCCCTCAAGGAGTGTGGGGGGCGTCACAGATACGCAGTATTTT.

This clonotype was found many times. CDR3 amino acids: CASSLGGAGNSYEQYF. The CDR3 region has the DNA TGTGCCAGCAGCTTAGGTGGGGCGGGGAACTCCTACGAGCAGTACTTC. V usage is TRBV7-2 and J usage is TRBJ2-7; the D gene is possibly TRBD2 (6 bases). CDR3 length equals 16 residues. Germline CDR1 SGHTA, CDR2 FQGNSA. Trimming cost V 1 base and J 0 bases, with 13 bases left between them.

Only a few counts were recorded for this clonotype. This chain links TRBV5-4 with TRBJ1-6, with D perhaps TRBD1 (5 bases). CDR1 is SGHNT and CDR2 is YYREEE in the germline V gene (reference sequence). V was pared by 2 bases and J by 0 bases, with 6 bases between. This CDR3 spans 15 amino acids. The CDR3 spells CASSFDSSYNSPLHF. The CDR3 region has the DNA TGTGCCAGCAGCTTTGACAGCTCCTATAATTCACCCCTCCACTTT.

At least ten counts were recorded for this clonotype. The V gene is TRBV6-1, the J gene TRBJ1-1, with D possibly matching TRBD1 (5 bases). The CDR3 loop spans 15 amino acids. V was pared by 6 bases and J by 1 base, with 15 bases between. CDR1 MNHNS and CDR2 SASEGT come from the germline V gene. The CDR3 loop reads CASSTQDGGNTEAFF. The CDR3, as DNA: TGTGCCAGCAGCACACAGGACGGGGGGAACACTGAAGCTTTCTTT.

This clonotype was detected only a few times. V and J are TRBV7-6 and TRBJ2-6; 7 positions match TRBD1. Germline values: CDR1 SGHVS, CDR2 FNYEAQ. The CDR3 has 18 amino acids. V lost 2 bases to trimming and J lost 0 bases; unmatched junction nucleotides: 7. CDR3 sequence (DNA): TGTGCCAGCAGCTTACGAGGACAGGAATACTCTGGGGCCAACGTCCTGACTTTC. The encoded protein is CASSLRGQEYSGANVLTF.

This clonotype was observed at least ten times. The chain couples TRBV7-2 to TRBJ1-2; D not resolved. Per the germline V gene, CDR1 is SGHTA and CDR2 is FQGNSA. The CDR3 runs 14 residues. Trimming removed 5 bases from V and 3 bases from J, with 13 bases in between. CDR3 nucleotide sequence: TGTGCCAGCAGCCCACGTGGAGCCTACTATGGCTACACCTTC. Translated, it gives CASSPRGAYYGYTF.

This clonotype was found many times. J is TRBJ1-2 and V is TRBV6-2 or TRBV6-3; TRBD1 matches 7 bases. This CDR3 has 14 residues. Germline trimming cut 5 bases from V and 7 bases from J; bases unmatched to any gene: 10. CDR1 MNHEY and CDR2 SVGEGT come from the germline V gene. The CDR3 DNA follows: TGTGCCAGCAGTCCCGTTGGACAGGCCGTTGGCTACACCTTC. Translated: CASSPVGQAVGYTF.